This T cell receptor beta chain was captured in a study of beta chain features in type 1 diabetes. Study background: When patients were set against healthy donors, age, gender and cell yields were similar.

In regard to this clone: The antigen remains undetermined.

Findings and caveats of the study: Type 1 diabetes patients had moderately but significantly shorter TCRB CDR3s in all four CD4+ subsets.

Sorting with CD45RO/CCR7/CD25/CD127/CD95/CD27 yielded naive, central memory, regulatory and stem-like memory CD4+ cells. Sorted cells reached over 95% purity in every population. Expressed TCRB transcripts were sequenced because the entire RNA isolate underwent reverse transcription. Sequencing of naive, central memory and regulatory T cell samples gave an average of around 3.5 million reads. Profiling relied on immunoSEQ multiplex PCR, and the TCRdb table lists in-frame clones only, not all of them. The table includes 300,000 or so clones, about 14% detected once. This sequence was found in a woman aged 18 to 35 with type 1 diabetes. Sequencing used naive CD4+ T cells from blood.

CDR3 sequence: CASSDRTSSNQPQHF. The CDR3 bases are TGTGCCAGCAGTGATAGGACATCTAGCAATCAGCCCCAGCATTTT. This rearrangement joins TRBV25-1 to TRBJ1-5, with D possibly being TRBD1 (5 bases). The CDR3 has 15 amino acids. Trimming cost V 3 bases and J 0 bases, with 9 bases left between them. The germline CDR1 and CDR2 sequences are MGHDK and SYGVNS.